This T cell receptor (beta chain) was retrieved from a study of cytomegalovirus exposure and HLA in healthy donors. In the PCR, 60 Vbeta and 13 Jbeta primers were used. Clones were sequenced by immunoSEQ multiplex PCR, and TCRdb holds only the in-frame ones, with some missing. The data show just over 150,000 clones, with approximately 84% seen just once and 6.3% held by the top ten. The receptor was derived from a male donor in good health and CMV-seropositive. Material: PBMCs.

The CDR3 loop is CASSLLESPGETQYF. DNA of the CDR3: TGTGCCAGCAGCCTCCTGGAGTCCCCGGGGGAGACCCAGTACTTC. This chain joins TRBV9 and TRBJ2-5; a weak D match, TRBD2 (5 bases). The CDR3 has 15 amino acids. Trimming took off 4 bases at V and 5 bases at J, with 18 bases between the two ends. In germline, CDR1 is SGDLS, CDR2 YYNGEE.